The rows below give T cell receptor beta chains drawn from one sample of a study of blood T cell repertoires in COVID-19. Profiling relied on immunoSEQ multiplex PCR, and the TCRdb table lists in-frame clones only, not all of them. The table lists roughly 310,000 clones, 85% to 90% of them singletons, with approximately 2.9% in the top ten. Material for sequencing was peripheral blood. These receptors were taken from a woman in her twenties or thirties with COVID-19, enrolled during active disease. CDR3s include the opening cysteine and the closing phenylalanine or tryptophan. Each record gives: J gene, D gene, V gene, clone size, CDR3 protein, CDR3 DNA. A D gene is named only where the DNA matches it firmly. Expanded clones are given a class, and other clones once, few, many or no size at all.

J gene: TRBJ2-7
D gene: TRBD1
V gene: TRBV19
clone size: .
CDR3 protein: CASSRRDRAHEQYF
CDR3 DNA: TGTGCCAGTAGTCGCCGGGACAGGGCCCACGAGCAGTACTTC

J gene: TRBJ2-7
D gene: TRBD2
V gene: TRBV6-5
clone size: .
CDR3 protein: CASRSGTSGSGEQYF
CDR3 DNA: TGTGCCAGCAGGTCCGGGACTAGCGGGAGCGGCGAGCAGTACTTC

J gene: TRBJ1-2
D gene: TRBD1
V gene: TRBV19
clone size: once
CDR3 protein: CASSIPGQGSGDYTF
CDR3 DNA: TGTGCCAGTAGTATCCCGGGACAGGGATCGGGTGACTACACCTTC

J gene: TRBJ2-1
D gene: .
V gene: TRBV7-2
clone size: .
CDR3 protein: CASSLGTGLITNEQFF
CDR3 DNA: TGTGCCAGCAGCTTAGGTACAGGGTTAATAACCAATGAGCAGTTCTTC

J gene: TRBJ1-2
D gene: TRBD1
V gene: TRBV28
clone size: .
CDR3 protein: CASSPPGTGGIYGYTF
CDR3 DNA: TGTGCCAGCAGTCCCCCCGGCACAGGGGGAATCTATGGCTACACCTTC

J gene: TRBJ1-5
D gene: TRBD1
V gene: TRBV19
clone size: .
CDR3 protein: CASSTTGGIQPQHF
CDR3 DNA: TGTGCCAGTAGCACTACAGGGGGAATTCAGCCCCAGCATTTT

J gene: TRBJ1-3
D gene: .
V gene: TRBV6-6
clone size: .
CDR3 protein: CASSYSNGDTIYF
CDR3 DNA: TGTGCCAGCAGTTACTCGAACGGGGACACCATATATTTT

J gene: TRBJ1-1
D gene: .
V gene: TRBV10-1
clone size: .
CDR3 protein: CASSEDTGYTEAFF
CDR3 DNA: TGCGCCAGCAGTGAGGACACTGGTTACACTGAAGCTTTCTTT

J gene: TRBJ1-1
D gene: .
V gene: TRBV5-1
clone size: .
CDR3 protein: CASSSGHPNTEAFF
CDR3 DNA: TGCGCCAGCAGCTCTGGACACCCGAACACTGAAGCTTTCTTT

J gene: TRBJ1-1
D gene: .
V gene: TRBV6-4
clone size: .
CDR3 protein: CASSEQLNTEAFF
CDR3 DNA: TGTGCCAGCAGTGAACAACTGAACACTGAAGCTTTCTTT

J gene: TRBJ1-1
D gene: .
V gene: TRBV6-5
clone size: .
CDR3 protein: CASSYAGVAFF
CDR3 DNA: TGTGCCAGCAGTTACGCAGGGGTGGCTTTCTTT

J gene: TRBJ1-1
D gene: TRBD1
V gene: TRBV3-1/TRBV3-2
clone size: few
CDR3 protein: CASNLQGSNTEAFF
CDR3 DNA: TGTGCCAGCAACTTACAGGGGAGTAACACTGAAGCTTTCTTT

J gene: TRBJ1-2
D gene: TRBD1
V gene: TRBV7-9
clone size: .
CDR3 protein: CASSLVGRGAYGYTF
CDR3 DNA: TGTGCCAGCAGCTTAGTGGGCAGGGGGGCCTATGGCTACACCTTC

J gene: TRBJ1-5
D gene: .
V gene: TRBV28
clone size: once
CDR3 protein: CASSLGSENQPQHF
CDR3 DNA: TGTGCCAGCAGTTTAGGGTCGGAGAATCAGCCCCAGCATTTT

J gene: TRBJ2-7
D gene: TRBD2
V gene: TRBV2
clone size: .
CDR3 protein: CASRAGTSGSGEQYF
CDR3 DNA: TGTGCCAGCAGGGCCGGGACTAGCGGGAGTGGCGAGCAGTACTTC

J gene: TRBJ1-1
D gene: TRBD1
V gene: TRBV19
clone size: .
CDR3 protein: CASRMGQTNTEAFF
CDR3 DNA: TGTGCCAGTAGGATGGGACAGACCAACACTGAAGCTTTCTTT

J gene: TRBJ2-1
D gene: .
V gene: TRBV2
clone size: .
CDR3 protein: CASSFQAGSYNEQFF
CDR3 DNA: TGTGCCAGCAGTTTCCAGGCGGGCTCCTACAATGAGCAGTTCTTC

J gene: TRBJ1-1
D gene: TRBD1
V gene: TRBV5-1
clone size: .
CDR3 protein: CASSGGGQSYTEAFF
CDR3 DNA: TGCGCCAGCAGCGGAGGGGGCCAGTCCTACACTGAAGCTTTCTTT

J gene: TRBJ1-4
D gene: TRBD1
V gene: TRBV6-5
clone size: .
CDR3 protein: CASRGDSPEKLFF
CDR3 DNA: TGTGCCAGCAGGGGGGACAGCCCTGAAAAACTGTTTTTT

J gene: TRBJ1-2
D gene: TRBD1
V gene: TRBV27
clone size: many
CDR3 protein: CASSQKMDRKDGYTF
CDR3 DNA: TGTGCCAGCAGTCAAAAGATGGACAGGAAGGACGGCTACACCTTC

J gene: TRBJ2-3
D gene: TRBD2
V gene: TRBV29-1
clone size: .
CDR3 protein: CSVERTASGADTQYF
CDR3 DNA: TGCAGCGTTGAGAGGACGGCTAGCGGGGCAGATACGCAGTATTTT

J gene: TRBJ1-1
D gene: TRBD1
V gene: TRBV7-2
clone size: .
CDR3 protein: CASSPKGAGGTFF
CDR3 DNA: TGTGCCAGCAGCCCGAAAGGGGCAGGGGGTACTTTCTTT

J gene: TRBJ2-3
D gene: .
V gene: TRBV5-8
clone size: .
CDR3 protein: CASSLLASTDTQYF
CDR3 DNA: TGTGCCAGCAGCTTGCTAGCTAGCACAGATACGCAGTATTTT

J gene: TRBJ1-1
D gene: .
V gene: TRBV27
clone size: .
CDR3 protein: CASSLIANTEAFF
CDR3 DNA: TGTGCCAGCAGTTTAATAGCTAACACTGAAGCTTTCTTT

J gene: TRBJ1-2
D gene: .
V gene: TRBV12-3/TRBV12-4
clone size: .
CDR3 protein: CASTRGFLGYTF
CDR3 DNA: TGTGCCAGCACTCGAGGGTTTCTTGGCTACACCTTC

J gene: TRBJ1-2
D gene: .
V gene: TRBV30
clone size: .
CDR3 protein: CAWSPVGSGYTF
CDR3 DNA: TGTGCCTGGAGTCCCGTGGGCAGTGGCTACACCTTC

J gene: TRBJ2-1
D gene: TRBD2
V gene: TRBV9
clone size: .
CDR3 protein: CASSVTGTSDEQFF
CDR3 DNA: TGTGCCAGCAGCGTCACCGGGACTAGCGATGAGCAGTTCTTC

J gene: TRBJ2-7
D gene: .
V gene: TRBV29-1
clone size: .
CDR3 protein: CSVRGTVTYEQYF
CDR3 DNA: TGCAGCGTTAGGGGGACGGTGACCTACGAGCAGTACTTC

J gene: TRBJ2-7
D gene: TRBD2
V gene: TRBV7-8
clone size: .
CDR3 protein: CASSLGGLAGNYEQYF
CDR3 DNA: TGTGCCAGCAGCTTAGGTGGACTAGCGGGTAACTACGAGCAGTACTTC

J gene: TRBJ1-5
D gene: .
V gene: TRBV9
clone size: .
CDR3 protein: CASSVSAHSQPQHF
CDR3 DNA: TGTGCCAGCAGCGTATCAGCGCATTCGCAGCCCCAGCATTTT

J gene: TRBJ1-5
D gene: .
V gene: TRBV28
clone size: .
CDR3 protein: CASSLGTSFNQPQHF
CDR3 DNA: TGTGCCAGCAGTCTCGGGACTTCCTTCAATCAGCCCCAGCATTTT

J gene: TRBJ1-5
D gene: .
V gene: TRBV11-2
clone size: .
CDR3 protein: CASSPTGFGNQPQHF
CDR3 DNA: TGTGCCAGCAGCCCTACAGGGTTCGGCAATCAGCCCCAGCATTTT

J gene: TRBJ2-1
D gene: .
V gene: TRBV10-1
clone size: .
CDR3 protein: CASSDKRVTTNRFF
CDR3 DNA: TGCGCCAGCAGTGACAAGCGGGTAACGACGAATCGGTTCTTC

J gene: TRBJ2-1
D gene: .
V gene: TRBV16
clone size: .
CDR3 protein: CASSQSGIGGNEQFF
CDR3 DNA: TGTGCCAGCAGCCAATCAGGGATCGGAGGGAATGAGCAGTTCTTC

J gene: TRBJ2-1
D gene: TRBD1
V gene: TRBV30
clone size: .
CDR3 protein: CAWSYDRGQYNEQFF
CDR3 DNA: TGTGCCTGGAGTTACGACAGGGGCCAGTACAATGAGCAGTTCTTC

J gene: TRBJ1-1
D gene: .
V gene: TRBV2
clone size: .
CDR3 protein: CASSERQATEAFF
CDR3 DNA: TGTGCCAGCAGTGAAAGGCAGGCTACTGAAGCTTTCTTT

J gene: TRBJ1-5
D gene: .
V gene: TRBV7-9
clone size: .
CDR3 protein: CASSLGGQGGGQPQHF
CDR3 DNA: TGTGCCAGCAGCTTAGGAGGGCAGGGCGGGGGTCAGCCCCAGCATTTT

J gene: TRBJ1-2
D gene: .
V gene: TRBV6-6
clone size: once
CDR3 protein: CASSYSGEGVSYGYTF
CDR3 DNA: TGTGCCAGCAGTTACTCGGGAGAGGGGGTATCCTATGGCTACACCTTC

J gene: TRBJ1-2
D gene: .
V gene: TRBV18
clone size: .
CDR3 protein: CASSQQGSYGYTF
CDR3 DNA: TGTGCCAGCTCACAGCAGGGTTCCTATGGCTACACCTTC

J gene: TRBJ1-2
D gene: .
V gene: TRBV6-1
clone size: .
CDR3 protein: CASSEEREQGVRGYTF
CDR3 DNA: TGTGCCAGCAGTGAAGAACGCGAACAGGGAGTGCGGGGCTACACCTTC

J gene: TRBJ2-7
D gene: .
V gene: TRBV11-3
clone size: .
CDR3 protein: CASSHGQPYEQYF
CDR3 DNA: TGTGCCAGCAGCCATGGACAGCCCTACGAGCAGTACTTC

J gene: TRBJ1-1
D gene: .
V gene: TRBV28
clone size: .
CDR3 protein: CASSLSGAEAFF
CDR3 DNA: TGTGCCAGCAGTTTATCGGGGGCTGAAGCTTTCTTT

J gene: TRBJ2-3
D gene: TRBD1
V gene: TRBV15
clone size: .
CDR3 protein: CATSRWDSHTQYF
CDR3 DNA: TGTGCCACCAGCCGGTGGGACAGCCATACGCAGTATTTT

J gene: TRBJ1-5
D gene: TRBD1
V gene: TRBV28
clone size: .
CDR3 protein: CAINSGQTKQPQHF
CDR3 DNA: TGTGCCATCAATTCGGGACAGACGAAGCAGCCCCAGCATTTT

J gene: TRBJ2-1
D gene: TRBD2
V gene: TRBV7-2
clone size: .
CDR3 protein: CASSGGLAEQFF
CDR3 DNA: TGTGCCAGCAGCGGGGGACTAGCGGAGCAGTTCTTC

J gene: TRBJ2-1
D gene: TRBD2
V gene: TRBV19
clone size: .
CDR3 protein: CASSISGTRNEQFF
CDR3 DNA: TGTGCCAGTAGTATCTCCGGGACTAGGAATGAGCAGTTCTTC

J gene: TRBJ2-7
D gene: TRBD2
V gene: TRBV2
clone size: .
CDR3 protein: CASSEAQSSGTTYEQYF
CDR3 DNA: TGTGCCAGCAGTGAAGCGCAGTCTAGCGGAACCACCTACGAGCAGTACTTC

J gene: TRBJ1-1
D gene: TRBD1
V gene: TRBV9
clone size: .
CDR3 protein: CASSALGQGASEAFF
CDR3 DNA: TGTGCCAGCAGCGCCCTGGGACAGGGGGCTTCTGAAGCTTTCTTT

J gene: TRBJ2-1
D gene: .
V gene: TRBV6-4
clone size: .
CDR3 protein: CASSENRVSEQFF
CDR3 DNA: TGTGCCAGCTCAGAGAACAGGGTTAGTGAGCAGTTCTTC

J gene: TRBJ1-6
D gene: TRBD1
V gene: TRBV6-6
clone size: .
CDR3 protein: CASSYDRGSYNSPLHF
CDR3 DNA: TGTGCCAGCAGTTACGACAGGGGTTCTTATAATTCACCCCTCCACTTT

J gene: TRBJ2-3
D gene: TRBD1
V gene: TRBV6-5
clone size: .
CDR3 protein: CASSYPGGGTDTQYF
CDR3 DNA: TGTGCCAGCAGTTACCCAGGGGGCGGAACAGATACGCAGTATTTT

J gene: TRBJ2-3
D gene: .
V gene: TRBV24-1
clone size: .
CDR3 protein: CATSDLWQDTQYF
CDR3 DNA: TGTGCCACCAGTGATTTGTGGCAGGATACGCAGTATTTT

J gene: TRBJ2-7
D gene: .
V gene: TRBV7-8
clone size: .
CDR3 protein: CASSISGGEQYF
CDR3 DNA: TGTGCCAGCAGCATTAGCGGCGGGGAGCAGTACTTC

J gene: TRBJ1-3
D gene: .
V gene: TRBV18
clone size: .
CDR3 protein: CASSPSRGDGNTIYF
CDR3 DNA: TGTGCCAGCTCACCGAGCAGGGGCGATGGAAACACCATATATTTT

J gene: TRBJ2-7
D gene: .
V gene: TRBV3-1/TRBV3-2
clone size: .
CDR3 protein: CASSQDPPDSRWEVEQYF
CDR3 DNA: TGTGCCAGCAGCCAAGATCCCCCGGACTCTCGTTGGGAAGTCGAGCAGTACTTC

J gene: TRBJ2-7
D gene: TRBD1
V gene: TRBV30
clone size: .
CDR3 protein: CAWGGQAAYEQYF
CDR3 DNA: TGTGCCTGGGGGGGACAGGCAGCCTACGAGCAGTACTTC

J gene: TRBJ1-2
D gene: TRBD1
V gene: TRBV29-1
clone size: once
CDR3 protein: CSVALGTGGASGGYTF
CDR3 DNA: TGCAGCGTTGCGTTGGGTACAGGGGGCGCGTCTGGGGGCTACACCTTC

J gene: TRBJ2-1
D gene: .
V gene: TRBV11-3
clone size: .
CDR3 protein: CASSSRLGAGQFF
CDR3 DNA: TGTGCCAGCAGCTCCCGGCTGGGGGCTGGGCAGTTCTTC

J gene: TRBJ2-1
D gene: TRBD2
V gene: TRBV11-2
clone size: .
CDR3 protein: CASSLVSGRANEQFF
CDR3 DNA: TGTGCCAGCAGCTTAGTGAGCGGGAGGGCCAATGAGCAGTTCTTC

J gene: TRBJ2-1
D gene: TRBD1
V gene: TRBV25-1
clone size: .
CDR3 protein: CASSEFGSGGSSYNEQFF
CDR3 DNA: TGTGCCAGCAGTGAATTCGGGTCAGGGGGCAGCTCCTACAATGAGCAGTTCTTC